The 4 T cell receptor beta chains below were found in one sample sequenced in a study of Ad26.COV2.S vaccination and SARS-CoV-2 variants. The treatment: about 20 received Ad26.COV2.S at low or high dose, single or two shots; five or six received placebo; per-sample allocation not given. Samples analyzed were those drawn on day 63 after the first vaccine or placebo injection. The repertoire was sequenced with immunoSEQ multiplex PCR; TCRdb's copy has only in-frame clones and lacks some. The sample has about 400,000 clones, 83% seen once. The sequencing used peripheral blood, collected in a trial of Ad26.COV2.S vaccine versus placebo. The receptors here all came from a person between 18 and 60 years old who received the Ad26.COV2.S COVID-19 vaccine or a placebo.

To note about this clone: The same CDR3 also results from other DNA sequences found in this sample. The gene calls are TRBV18 and TRBJ1-2, with D uncertain. Germline V gives CDR1 KGHSH, CDR2 LQKENI. The CDR3 consists of 15 residues. The V gene lost 3 bases and the J gene lost 3 bases, with 14 bases spanning the gap. The CDR3: CASSPIAHGDYGYTF. In DNA, the CDR3 is TGTGCCAGCTCACCTATAGCACACGGGGACTATGGCTACACCTTC.

The CDR3 nucleotides read TGTGCCTGGAGGGGCACAGGGTGGAATCGGGGAAACACCATATATTTT. Translating it yields CAWRGTGWNRGNTIYF. This sequence joins TRBV30 and TRBJ1-3, with D possibly being TRBD1 (6 bases). V shed 3 bases and J shed 4 bases, with 19 bases lying between them. Germline CDR1 is GTSNPN and CDR2 is SVGIG (reference sequence). The CDR3 is 16 residues long.

This chain joins TRBV29-1 and TRBJ2-3; TRBD1 is a possible D gene (6 bases). Per the germline V gene, CDR1 is SQVTM and CDR2 is ANQGSEA. The CDR3 has 14 amino acids. Trimming took off 4 bases at V and 6 bases at J, with 17 bases between the two ends. CDR3 sequence reads: CSVAWTVEGDTQYF. CDR3 nucleotide sequence: TGCAGCGTTGCCTGGACAGTGGAAGGGGATACGCAGTATTTT.

The chain carries TRBV18 and TRBJ1-1; no clear D. Germline V gene data show CDR1 as KGHSH and CDR2 as LQKENI. This CDR3 is built from 12 residues. V gave up 8 bases and J gave up 11 bases, with 18 bases separating them. Written as DNA, the CDR3 is TGTGCCAGCCCATTTCGGGCTGGAAAGGCTTTCTTT. It translates to CASPFRAGKAFF.